Each of the 15 T cell receptor beta chains below was sequenced from the same sample in a study of shared clonotypes between healthy human individuals. Produced via immunoSEQ multiplex PCR; TCRdb's table is partial and in-frame only. The table shows under 1 million clones, with 95% to 97% occurring only once. CD45RO-negative cells were positively selected for CCR7, leaving out terminally differentiated effector memory CD45RA+ cells. Sequenced: naive CD8+ T cells sorted from blood. Source of these receptors: a man aged 25 to 40 in good health.

The chain carries TRBV6-5 and TRBJ2-7; 8 nucleotides match TRBD2. This CDR3 comprises 12 residues. The junction had 6 bases not matched to a gene; V was cut back by 8 bases and J by 6 bases. CDR1 and CDR2 from the germline V gene are MNHEY and SVGAGI. The CDR3 loop reads CASYGLAGEQYF. The CDR3 coding sequence is TGTGCCAGCTACGGACTAGCTGGCGAGCAGTACTTC.

The chain joins TRBV7-2 to TRBJ2-1; D is uncertain. V was cut by 4 bases and J by 3 bases, with 13 bases left in between. The CDR3 is 15 amino acids. Germline values: CDR1 SGHTA, CDR2 FQGNSA. The CDR3 here is CASSSSGPNYNEQFF. CDR3 coding DNA: TGTGCCAGCAGCTCCTCGGGTCCGAACTACAATGAGCAGTTCTTC.

The rearrangement uses TRBV6-1 and TRBJ2-1; D is uncertain. There are 12 residues in the CDR3. Per the germline V gene, CDR1 is MNHNS and CDR2 is SASEGT. Trimming pared 2 bases from V and 5 bases from J, leaving 4 bases between. The CDR3 reads CASSETNNEQFF. CDR3 bases: TGTGCCAGCAGTGAAACTAACAATGAGCAGTTCTTC.

Details on this clone: At one end, the junction sequence differs from germline, possibly due to a read error. The rearrangement links TRBV7-7 to TRBJ2-2; D possibly corresponds to TRBD1 (5 bases). Per the germline V gene, CDR1 is SSHAT and CDR2 is FNYEAQ (reference sequence). This CDR3 is built from 15 residues. The CDR3 loop reads CASSPLGANTGELFF. CDR3 in DNA: TGTGCTAGCAGCCCCCTAGGGGCCAACACCGGGGAGCTGTTTTTT.

The V and J genes are TRBV7-6 and TRBJ2-1; D perhaps matches TRBD2 (6 bases). The CDR3 sequence is 15 residues long. V dropped 4 bases and J dropped 7 bases, with 17 bases sitting between them. Looked up from germline, CDR1 is SGHVS and CDR2 is FNYEAQ. In DNA form, the CDR3 reads TGTGCCAGCAGCTCACCGTTGACACGGGGGAATGAGCAGTTCTTC. Translation: CASSSPLTRGNEQFF.

V usage is TRBV5-1 and J usage is TRBJ1-1; D might be TRBD1 (6 bases). Trimming stripped 1 base from V and 0 bases from J, with 13 bases between. The germline V gene has CDR1 SGHRS and CDR2 YFSETQ. This CDR3 region has 16 residues. For the CDR3, the DNA is TGCGCCAGCAGCTTGCTAGGGGGGTTGATGAACACTGAAGCTTTCTTT. This sequence encodes CASSLLGGLMNTEAFF.

The V call is TRBV11-2, the J call TRBJ2-3, with a weak D call TRBD1 (5 bases). There are 14 residues in the CDR3. Germline values: CDR1 SGHAT, CDR2 FQNNGV. Trimming took 4 bases from V and 6 from J, leaving 14 bases between them. The CDR3 DNA reads as TGTGCCAGCAGCTACGACCCTGGGGCGGATACGCAGTATTTT. Translated: CASSYDPGADTQYF.

The chain recombines TRBV27 with TRBJ2-5; the D gene is possibly TRBD1 (6 bases). The CDR3 sequence is 16 residues long. Germline CDR1 and CDR2: MNHEY and SMNVEV (reference sequence). The ends were cut back, 5 bases at V and 5 bases at J, with 21 bases in the middle. The CDR3 reads CASSPRVARGLETQYF. CDR3 nucleotide sequence: TGTGCCAGCAGTCCAAGGGTGGCTAGGGGGTTGGAGACCCAGTACTTC.

This clone was detected only once. This sequence joins TRBV28 and TRBJ2-1; no clear D. The CDR3 is made up of 13 amino acids. The germline V gene has CDR1 MDHEN and CDR2 SYDVKM. The V gene lost 7 bases and the J gene lost 1 base, with 8 bases spanning the gap. In DNA, the CDR3 is TGTGCCAGCACCAAAGGGTCCTACAATGAGCAGTTCTTC. It encodes CASTKGSYNEQFF.

This chain joins TRBV5-1 and TRBJ2-1; TRBD2 matches 11 bases. From germline, CDR1 is SGHRS and CDR2 YFSETQ. V trimming: 2 bases; J trimming: 10 bases; junction bases outside the gene matches: 11. The CDR3 length is 16 residues. Here the CDR3 DNA reads TGCGCCAGCAGCTTTGGAGTGGTAGCGGGAGGGGACGAGCAGTTCTTC. Translated, it gives CASSFGVVAGGDEQFF.

The rearrangement links TRBV5-6 to TRBJ2-5, with D possibly TRBD2 on 5 matching bases. Germline V CDR1 and CDR2: SGHDT, YYEEEE. The CDR3 runs 13 residues. The V end lost 2 bases, the J end lost 5 bases, and 10 bases lay between the germline ends. In DNA, the CDR3 is TGTGCCAGCAGCTTTCGGGGAAGGGAGACCCAGTACTTC. Its translation: CASSFRGRETQYF.

The chain links TRBV9 to TRBJ2-1; TRBD1 agrees at 7 bases. The CDR3 consists of 15 residues. CDR1 and CDR2 (germline): SGDLS, YYNGEE. The ends lost 4 bases at V and 1 base at J; junction bases unmatched: 5. The CDR3 DNA reads as TGTGCCAGCAGCCTCACGACAGGGTCCTACAATGAGCAGTTCTTC. It codes for CASSLTTGSYNEQFF.

The V and J genes are TRBV5-8 and TRBJ2-7; D might be TRBD2 (6 bases). The germline CDR1 and CDR2 sequences are SGHTS and YDEGEE. V gave up 2 bases and J gave up 4 bases, with 10 bases separating them. CDR3 size: 13 residues. The CDR3 loop is CASSFAGGYEQYF. The CDR3 bases are TGTGCCAGCAGCTTCGCCGGGGGATACGAGCAGTACTTC.

In this sample, this clone turned up once. The gene calls are TRBV9 and TRBJ2-7; the D is unclear. V dropped 0 bases and J dropped 3 bases, with 7 bases sitting between them. Germline CDR1 SGDLS, CDR2 YYNGEE. The CDR3 is made up of 13 amino acids. The CDR3 DNA sequence: TGTGCCAGCAGCGTAGGAATGGGCTACGAGCAGTACTTC. It specifies CASSVGMGYEQYF.

This rearrangement joins TRBV7-9 to TRBJ2-7; a weak D match, TRBD1 (5 bases). V gave up 5 bases and J gave up 5 bases, with 16 bases separating them. The CDR3 length is 14 residues. Germline V CDR1 and CDR2: SEHNR, FQNEAQ (reference sequence). CDR3 loop: CASSGAGWVHEQYF. The CDR3 DNA reads TGTGCCAGCAGCGGGGCAGGGTGGGTCCACGAGCAGTACTTC.